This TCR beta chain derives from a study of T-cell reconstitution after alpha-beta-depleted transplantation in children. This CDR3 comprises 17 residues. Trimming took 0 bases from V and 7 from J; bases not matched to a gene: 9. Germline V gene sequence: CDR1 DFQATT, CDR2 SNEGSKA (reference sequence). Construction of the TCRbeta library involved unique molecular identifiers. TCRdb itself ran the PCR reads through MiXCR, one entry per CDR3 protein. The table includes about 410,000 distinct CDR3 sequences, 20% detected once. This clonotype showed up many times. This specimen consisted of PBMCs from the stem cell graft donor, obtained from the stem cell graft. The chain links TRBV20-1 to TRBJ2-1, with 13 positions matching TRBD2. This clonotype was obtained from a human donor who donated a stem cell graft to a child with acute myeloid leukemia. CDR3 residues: CSARDYQLAGGRNEQFF. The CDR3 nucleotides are TGCAGTGCTAGAGACTACCAACTAGCGGGAGGGAGAAATGAGCAGTTCTTC.